A selection of T cell receptor beta chains follows, all from one sample in a study of cytomegalovirus exposure and HLA in healthy donors. Data came from immunoSEQ multiplex PCR; TCRdb stores just in-frame clones and leaves some out. The sample shows fewer than 150,000 clones, roughly four fifths of them seen only once. Input material: PBMCs. The receptors were sampled from a man aged 25-40 years in good health and CMV-seropositive. The CDR3 runs from the conserved cysteine through the conserved F or W. Fields, in order: clone size, J gene, D gene, V gene, CDR3 length, CDR3 DNA, CDR3 protein. The D gene is left open where the match is weak. A row's size may be missing; if present it is once, few, many or a size class.

NA TRBJ1-1 NA TRBV7-2 12 TGTGCCAGCAGCTTACCGGGAGGAGAAGCTTTCTTT CASSLPGGEAFF
NA TRBJ1-1 NA TRBV11-2 12 TGTGCCAGCAGCTTAGTCTCAGATGCAACTTTCTTT CASSLVSDATFF
NA TRBJ1-2 NA TRBV5-1 14 TGCGCCAGCAGCAGCAGTTGGGGGGACTATGGCTACACCTTC CASSSSWGDYGYTF
NA TRBJ2-3 TRBD2 TRBV19 14 TGTGCCAGTAGAGCGGGAGTCCCCACAGATACGCAGTATTTT CASRAGVPTDTQYF
NA TRBJ2-2 TRBD1 TRBV19 17 TGTGCCAGTAGTATCCCCCTGGACAGGGATGCAACCGGGGAGCTGTTTTTT CASSIPLDRDATGELFF
NA TRBJ1-4 NA TRBV6-8 14 TGTGCCAGCAATCCCCCTCGGACAGATGAAAAACTGTTTTTT CASNPPRTDEKLFF
NA TRBJ2-7 NA TRBV21-1 16 TGTGCCAGCGGGATACGGACAGGGAGTGAAACCTACGAGCAGTACTTC CASGIRTGSETYEQYF
few TRBJ2-7 NA TRBV6-6 14 TGTGCCAGCAGTTACTCTCAGGGGACCTACGAGCAGTACTTC CASSYSQGTYEQYF
few TRBJ1-2 NA TRBV7-3 14 TGTGCCAGCTCCCCCGGATCGACGGGTTATGGCTACACCTTC CASSPGSTGYGYTF
NA TRBJ2-1 TRBD2 TRBV9 15 TGTGCCAGCAGCGTACTCGGACTAGCGGGCAATGAGCAGTTCTTC CASSVLGLAGNEQFF
once TRBJ1-1 NA TRBV27 15 TGTGCCAGCAGTCCACTAAACTCGGGTTCGATGGGAGCTTTCTTT CASSPLNSGSMGAFF
NA TRBJ1-1 NA TRBV5-6 16 TGTGCCAGCAGCTTGGAAAAAAGGGGGAAGGGCACTGAAGCTTTCTTT CASSLEKRGKGTEAFF
NA TRBJ2-1 TRBD2 TRBV11-2 16 TGTGCCAGCAGTCTTAGCGGGAGGGGATTCTACAATGAGCAGTTCTTC CASSLSGRGFYNEQFF
NA TRBJ1-2 NA TRBV2 17 TGTGCCAGCAGTGAAGGCCTGGGCAGGGGCCGGAGCTATGGCTACACCTTC CASSEGLGRGRSYGYTF
NA TRBJ1-1 TRBD1 TRBV11-2 12 TGTGCCAGCAGCCCGGGACAGGGAATAGCTTTCTTT CASSPGQGIAFF
few TRBJ2-3 NA TRBV27 14 TGTGCCACCGGGCGGGCCTTGGGCACAGATACGCAGTATTTT CATGRALGTDTQYF
NA TRBJ2-7 TRBD1 TRBV10-3 15 TGTGCCATCAGTGGGACAGGGGGCGTGTGGATCGAGCAGTACTTC CAISGTGGVWIEQYF
NA TRBJ2-1 TRBD1 TRBV5-1 15 TGCGCCAGCAGCTTGGGGGACAGGGCCTACAATGAGCAGTTCTTC CASSLGDRAYNEQFF
NA TRBJ1-1 NA TRBV7-3 13 TGTGCCAGCGGCTTGGGAGTGAACACTGAAGCTTTCTTT CASGLGVNTEAFF
NA TRBJ1-1 TRBD1 TRBV2 17 TGTGCCAGCAGCTACCAGGGGGCCCGGGTGGGGAACACTGAAGCTTTCTTT CASSYQGARVGNTEAFF
NA TRBJ2-7 TRBD1 TRBV4-1 15 TGCGCCAGCAGCCAAGAGGGAAACAGGGGGGATGAGCAGTACTTC CASSQEGNRGDEQYF
NA TRBJ2-7 NA TRBV5-1 13 TGCGCCAGCAGCTTGACAGGGACCTACGAGCAGTACTTC CASSLTGTYEQYF
NA TRBJ1-2 NA TRBV2 17 TGTGCCGGCCTGGGTTGGGCTGTCGCACCTTCTAACTATGGCTACACCTTC CAGLGWAVAPSNYGYTF
NA TRBJ1-5 NA TRBV7-2 14 TGTGCCAGCAGCCAAGACTCTGGCAATCAGCCCCAGCATTTT CASSQDSGNQPQHF
few TRBJ1-1 NA TRBV7-2 14 TGTGCCAGCAGCCCCGACAGATTGAACACTGAAGCTTTCTTT CASSPDRLNTEAFF
NA TRBJ2-7 TRBD1 TRBV14 17 TGTGCCAGCAGCCGCGGGGACAGGGTTGTCGGGGCCTACGAGCAGTACTTC CASSRGDRVVGAYEQYF
NA TRBJ2-5 NA TRBV7-7 14 TGTGCCAGCAGCTCAAAAGGGGTAGGGGAGACCCAGTACTTC CASSSKGVGETQYF
NA TRBJ2-5 NA TRBV7-9 14 TGTGCCAGCAGCAACCTCCAGGGGCGGGAGACCCAGTACTTC CASSNLQGRETQYF
once TRBJ2-6 NA TRBV6-5 15 TGTGCCAGCACCTACCGTCCCTCTGGGGCCAACGTCCTGACTTTC CASTYRPSGANVLTF
NA TRBJ1-2 NA TRBV27 13 TGTGCCAGCAGTTTGTACCTAAACTATGGCTACACCTTC CASSLYLNYGYTF
NA TRBJ2-2 NA TRBV19 15 TGTGCCAGTAGTATCCAGGGCTTGGGGACCGGGGAGCTGTTTTTT CASSIQGLGTGELFF
NA TRBJ1-4 NA TRBV6-1 15 TGTGCCAGCAGCGCCTTCAGGACAGTGAATGAAAAACTGTTTTTT CASSAFRTVNEKLFF
NA TRBJ1-3 NA TRBV13 15 TGTGCCAGCAGCTTAGTACCTAGCTCTGGAAACACCATATATTTT CASSLVPSSGNTIYF
NA TRBJ1-3 TRBD1 TRBV9 16 TGTGCCAGCAGCGATCTCACAGGGGTAATAGGAAACACCATATATTTT CASSDLTGVIGNTIYF
NA TRBJ2-1 TRBD2 TRBV2 17 TGTGCCAGCGTGGGGACTAGCGGGAGGAGCTCCTACAATGAGCAGTTCTTC CASVGTSGRSSYNEQFF
NA TRBJ2-7 NA TRBV30 11 TGTGCCTGGAGTGTACTCGGGGAGCAGTACTTC CAWSVLGEQYF
few TRBJ2-5 NA TRBV5-1 19 TGCGCCAGCAGCTTGGGCGGTGGAGGGGGCTCCCCCAGGAAAGAGACCCAGTACTTC CASSLGGGGGSPRKETQYF
NA TRBJ1-2 TRBD1 TRBV29-1 14 TGCAGCGCTACTCAGCCCGGGACAGGAGCGGGCTACACCTTC CSATQPGTGAGYTF
NA TRBJ2-7 NA TRBV4-1 16 TGCGCCAGCAGCCAAGCAGGGGGGACTGGAGCCTACGAGCAGTACTTC CASSQAGGTGAYEQYF
NA TRBJ2-7 NA TRBV27 16 TGTGCCAGCCAAACCTACCTCGGGAGAGGAGGCTACGAGCAGTACTTC CASQTYLGRGGYEQYF
NA TRBJ2-7 TRBD1 TRBV5-1 15 TGCGCCAGCAGCTTGGCCGTGGGACAGAGCTACGAGCAGTACTTC CASSLAVGQSYEQYF
NA TRBJ2-2 NA TRBV9 15 TGTGCCAGCAGCGTAGTCGCTAGCGTAGGGGGGGAGCTGTTTTTT CASSVVASVGGELFF